This is a list of T cell receptor beta chains from one sample in a study of shared clonotypes between healthy human individuals. Here immunoSEQ multiplex PCR was the method, and the copy in TCRdb shows in-frame clones only, minus some. The sample holds a few million clones; under 97% are singletons and the top ten take around 0.13%. The sequenced material came from naive CD4+ T cells sorted from blood. These receptors all stem from a man younger than 35 in good health. Each CDR3 is given with its conserved first and last residue. The D gene is left open where the match is weak. Clone size is shown for a subset of rows, as once, few, many or a class of expanded clone.

D gene: .; V gene: TRBV4-3; clone size: .; J gene: TRBJ2-1; CDR3 protein: CASSQVHNNEQFF; CDR3 DNA: TGCGCCAGCAGCCAAGTTCATAACAATGAGCAGTTCTTC
D gene: .; V gene: TRBV9; clone size: .; J gene: TRBJ2-1; CDR3 protein: CASSPQREYNEQFF; CDR3 DNA: TGTGCCAGCAGCCCCCAAAGGGAGTACAATGAGCAGTTCTTC
D gene: .; V gene: TRBV28; clone size: .; J gene: TRBJ2-7; CDR3 protein: CASSLAGLTYEQYF; CDR3 DNA: TGTGCCAGCAGTTTAGCGGGGTTGACTTACGAGCAGTACTTC
D gene: .; V gene: TRBV11-2; clone size: .; J gene: TRBJ2-7; CDR3 protein: CASSFTDSTLAEQYF; CDR3 DNA: TGTGCCAGCAGCTTTACTGACTCTACTCTGGCCGAGCAGTACTTC
D gene: TRBD1; V gene: TRBV5-4; clone size: .; J gene: TRBJ1-2; CDR3 protein: CASSLQGYGYTF; CDR3 DNA: TGTGCCAGCAGCTTACAGGGGTATGGCTACACCTTC
D gene: TRBD2; V gene: TRBV28; clone size: .; J gene: TRBJ2-7; CDR3 protein: CASRSSGGGFYEQYF; CDR3 DNA: TGTGCCAGCAGGTCGAGCGGGGGGGGTTTCTACGAGCAGTACTTC
D gene: .; V gene: TRBV5-4; clone size: .; J gene: TRBJ1-3; CDR3 protein: CASSSDSSGNTIYF; CDR3 DNA: TGTGCCAGCAGCTCTGACAGCTCTGGAAACACCATATATTTT
D gene: .; V gene: TRBV7-9; clone size: .; J gene: TRBJ1-6; CDR3 protein: CASSPQELLDSPLHF; CDR3 DNA: TGTGCCAGCAGCCCACAGGAGTTATTGGATTCACCCCTCCACTTT
D gene: .; V gene: TRBV30; clone size: .; J gene: TRBJ1-1; CDR3 protein: CAWSASLKGTEAFF; CDR3 DNA: TGTGCCTGGAGTGCTAGCCTTAAAGGGACTGAAGCTTTCTTT
D gene: TRBD1; V gene: TRBV29-1; clone size: .; J gene: TRBJ1-4; CDR3 protein: CSVGPGTGNEKLFF; CDR3 DNA: TGCAGCGTTGGCCCCGGGACAGGGAATGAAAAACTGTTTTTT
D gene: .; V gene: TRBV6-1; clone size: .; J gene: TRBJ2-2; CDR3 protein: CASSTDFATGELFF; CDR3 DNA: TGTGCCAGCAGTACGGACTTCGCCACCGGGGAGCTGTTTTTT
D gene: .; V gene: TRBV20-1; clone size: .; J gene: TRBJ1-2; CDR3 protein: CSASLGDGYTF; CDR3 DNA: TGCAGTGCTAGTCTGGGAGATGGCTACACCTTC
D gene: .; V gene: TRBV10-3; clone size: few; J gene: TRBJ1-2; CDR3 protein: CAISLTVNYGYTF; CDR3 DNA: TGTGCCATCAGCCTTACAGTAAACTATGGCTACACCTTC
D gene: .; V gene: TRBV7-2; clone size: .; J gene: TRBJ1-1; CDR3 protein: CASRTTGNTEAFF; CDR3 DNA: TGTGCCAGCAGGACTACGGGGAACACTGAAGCTTTCTTT
D gene: TRBD1; V gene: TRBV25-1; clone size: .; J gene: TRBJ1-2; CDR3 protein: CASSGDRGVYGYTF; CDR3 DNA: TGTGCCAGCAGCGGGGACAGGGGAGTATACGGCTACACCTTC
D gene: .; V gene: TRBV6-5; clone size: .; J gene: TRBJ1-2; CDR3 protein: CASRSGLRGYTF; CDR3 DNA: TGTGCCAGCCGCTCAGGGCTACGCGGCTACACCTTC
D gene: TRBD1; V gene: TRBV19; clone size: .; J gene: TRBJ1-5; CDR3 protein: CASSNRGRGGNNQPQHF; CDR3 DNA: TGTGCCAGTAGTAACAGGGGCAGAGGTGGGAACAATCAGCCCCAGCATTTT
D gene: TRBD2; V gene: TRBV5-1; clone size: .; J gene: TRBJ2-7; CDR3 protein: CASSLGVSGGYEQYF; CDR3 DNA: TGCGCCAGCAGCTTAGGGGTTAGCGGGGGCTACGAGCAGTACTTC
D gene: .; V gene: TRBV10-3; clone size: .; J gene: TRBJ2-1; CDR3 protein: CAISEEARRDEQFF; CDR3 DNA: TGTGCCATCAGTGAGGAGGCTAGGCGCGATGAGCAGTTCTTC
D gene: .; V gene: TRBV18; clone size: .; J gene: TRBJ1-2; CDR3 protein: CASSLIEQGFDYGYTF; CDR3 DNA: TGTGCCAGCTCACTAATAGAGCAGGGGTTTGACTATGGCTACACCTTC
D gene: .; V gene: TRBV30; clone size: .; J gene: TRBJ1-6; CDR3 protein: CAWYTLQGSQSSYNSPLHF; CDR3 DNA: TGTGCCTGGTATACCTTGCAGGGCAGCCAGAGCTCCTATAATTCACCCCTCCACTTT
D gene: .; V gene: TRBV19; clone size: .; J gene: TRBJ2-7; CDR3 protein: CASRRQTDYEQYF; CDR3 DNA: TGTGCCAGTAGGCGACAGACGGACTACGAGCAGTACTTC
D gene: .; V gene: TRBV4-1; clone size: .; J gene: TRBJ1-2; CDR3 protein: CASSPGRTSNYGYTF; CDR3 DNA: TGCGCCAGCAGCCCTGGGCGGACTTCTAACTATGGCTACACCTTC
D gene: .; V gene: TRBV6-6; clone size: .; J gene: TRBJ1-5; CDR3 protein: CASRTGINQPQHF; CDR3 DNA: TGTGCCAGCCGGACGGGGATCAATCAGCCCCAGCATTTT
D gene: .; V gene: TRBV5-1; clone size: once; J gene: TRBJ1-2; CDR3 protein: CASSNGQGTYGYTF; CDR3 DNA: TGCGCCAGCAGCAATGGTCAGGGAACGTATGGCTACACCTTC
D gene: TRBD2; V gene: TRBV10-3; clone size: .; J gene: TRBJ2-3; CDR3 protein: CAISRTSGSSTDTQYF; CDR3 DNA: TGTGCCATCAGCCGCACTAGCGGGTCTAGCACAGATACGCAGTATTTT
D gene: .; V gene: TRBV5-4; clone size: .; J gene: TRBJ2-1; CDR3 protein: CASSLARDGTPYGQFF; CDR3 DNA: TGTGCCAGCAGCTTGGCCCGGGACGGGACGCCCTATGGGCAGTTCTTC
D gene: .; V gene: TRBV7-8; clone size: .; J gene: TRBJ1-4; CDR3 protein: CASSPFSGGLGNEKLFF; CDR3 DNA: TGTGCCAGCAGCCCCTTCTCGGGGGGGCTTGGTAATGAAAAACTGTTTTTT
D gene: .; V gene: TRBV7-9; clone size: .; J gene: TRBJ2-7; CDR3 protein: CASSPAWGTDYEQYF; CDR3 DNA: TGTGCCAGCAGCCCCGCTTGGGGGACGGACTACGAGCAGTACTTC
D gene: .; V gene: TRBV6-5; clone size: .; J gene: TRBJ2-1; CDR3 protein: CASSYSKGNSYNEQFF; CDR3 DNA: TGTGCCAGCAGTTACTCGAAGGGGAACTCCTACAATGAGCAGTTCTTC
D gene: .; V gene: TRBV5-1; clone size: .; J gene: TRBJ2-7; CDR3 protein: CASSLEGPYSYEQYF; CDR3 DNA: TGCGCCAGCAGCTTGGAAGGGCCGTACTCCTACGAGCAGTACTTC
D gene: TRBD1; V gene: TRBV18; clone size: .; J gene: TRBJ2-4; CDR3 protein: CASSPGTGVGIQYF; CDR3 DNA: TGTGCCAGCTCACCGGGTACAGGGGTGGGCATTCAGTACTTC
D gene: .; V gene: TRBV6-5; clone size: once; J gene: TRBJ1-1; CDR3 protein: CASSPPGAQNTEAFF; CDR3 DNA: TGTGCCAGCAGTCCACCGGGAGCCCAGAACACTGAAGCTTTCTTT
D gene: .; V gene: TRBV5-4; clone size: .; J gene: TRBJ1-1; CDR3 protein: CASRTPTDTEAFF; CDR3 DNA: TGTGCCAGCAGGACCCCCACGGACACTGAAGCTTTCTTT
D gene: .; V gene: TRBV7-2; clone size: .; J gene: TRBJ1-1; CDR3 protein: CASSLVGGLNTEAFF; CDR3 DNA: TGTGCCAGCAGCTTAGTCGGAGGTTTGAACACTGAAGCTTTCTTT
D gene: .; V gene: TRBV5-6; clone size: .; J gene: TRBJ2-5; CDR3 protein: CASVKESILETQYF; CDR3 DNA: TGTGCCAGCGTTAAGGAGTCGATCTTGGAGACCCAGTACTTC